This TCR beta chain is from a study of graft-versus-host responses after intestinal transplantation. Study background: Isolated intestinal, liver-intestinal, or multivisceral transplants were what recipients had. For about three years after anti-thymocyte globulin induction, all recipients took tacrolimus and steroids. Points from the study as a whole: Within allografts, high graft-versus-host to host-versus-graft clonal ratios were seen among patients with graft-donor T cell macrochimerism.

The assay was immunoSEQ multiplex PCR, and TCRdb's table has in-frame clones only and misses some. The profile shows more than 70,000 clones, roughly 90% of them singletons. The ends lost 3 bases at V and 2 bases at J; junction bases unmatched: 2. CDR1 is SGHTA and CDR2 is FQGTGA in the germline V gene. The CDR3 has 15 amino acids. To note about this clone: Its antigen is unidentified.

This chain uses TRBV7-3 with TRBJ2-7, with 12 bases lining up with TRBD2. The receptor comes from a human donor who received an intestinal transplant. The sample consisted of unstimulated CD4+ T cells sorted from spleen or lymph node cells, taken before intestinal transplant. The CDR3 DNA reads TGTGCCAGCAGCTTGACTAGCGGGGGCACCTACGAGCAGTACTTC. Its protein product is CASSLTSGGTYEQYF.